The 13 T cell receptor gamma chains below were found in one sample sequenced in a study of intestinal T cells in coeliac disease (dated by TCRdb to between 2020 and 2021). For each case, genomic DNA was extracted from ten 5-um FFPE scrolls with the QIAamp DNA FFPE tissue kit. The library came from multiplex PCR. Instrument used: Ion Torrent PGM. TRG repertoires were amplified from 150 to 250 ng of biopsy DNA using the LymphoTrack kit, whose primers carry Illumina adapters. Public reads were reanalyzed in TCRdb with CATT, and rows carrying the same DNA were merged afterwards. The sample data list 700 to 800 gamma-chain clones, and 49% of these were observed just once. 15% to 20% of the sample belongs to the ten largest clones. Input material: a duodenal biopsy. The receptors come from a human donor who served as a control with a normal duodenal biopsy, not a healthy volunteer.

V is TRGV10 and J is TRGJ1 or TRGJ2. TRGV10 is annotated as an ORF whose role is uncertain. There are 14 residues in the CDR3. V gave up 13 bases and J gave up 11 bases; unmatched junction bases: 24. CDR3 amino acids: CAGVGLSTYPEKLF. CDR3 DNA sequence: TGTGCTGGCGTGGGATTATCCACCTATCCCGAGAAACTCTTT.

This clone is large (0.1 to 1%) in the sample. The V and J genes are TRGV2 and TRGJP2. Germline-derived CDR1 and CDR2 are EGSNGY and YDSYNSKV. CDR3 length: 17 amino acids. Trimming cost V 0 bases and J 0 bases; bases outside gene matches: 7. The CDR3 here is CATWDGPSYSSDWIKTF. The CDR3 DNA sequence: TGTGCCACCTGGGACGGGCCGTCATATAGTAGTGATTGGATCAAGACGTTT.

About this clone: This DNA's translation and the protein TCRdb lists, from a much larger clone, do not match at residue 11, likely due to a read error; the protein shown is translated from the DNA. The CDR3 sequence is CAAWDYGWFKVF. The CDR3 DNA reads as TGTGCTGCGTGGGATTATGGTTGGTTCAAGGTATTT. The V call is TRGV10, the J call TRGJP1. The J call is uncertain, as TRGJP better fits the DNA end. TRGV10 is classed as an ORF, of uncertain function. The CDR3 is made up of 12 amino acids.

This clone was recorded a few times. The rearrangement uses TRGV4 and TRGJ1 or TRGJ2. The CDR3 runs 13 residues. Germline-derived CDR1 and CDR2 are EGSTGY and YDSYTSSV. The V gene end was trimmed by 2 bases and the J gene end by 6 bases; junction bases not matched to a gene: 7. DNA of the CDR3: TGTGCCACCTGGGATGTTTTTATTTATAAGAAACTCTTT. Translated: CATWDVFIYKKLF.

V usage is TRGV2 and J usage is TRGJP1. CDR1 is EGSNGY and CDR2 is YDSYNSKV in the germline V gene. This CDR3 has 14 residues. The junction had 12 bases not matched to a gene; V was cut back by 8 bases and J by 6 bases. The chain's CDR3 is CATSGRAPGWFKIF. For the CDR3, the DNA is TGTGCCACCTCGGGACGGGCCCCTGGTTGGTTCAAGATATTT.

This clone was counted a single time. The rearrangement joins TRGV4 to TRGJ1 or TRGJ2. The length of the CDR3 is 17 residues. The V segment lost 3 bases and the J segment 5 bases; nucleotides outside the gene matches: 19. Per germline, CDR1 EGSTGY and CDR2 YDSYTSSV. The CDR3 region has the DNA TGTGCCACCTGGGATAGTAAACCATTCGTGGGCGATTATAAGAAACTCTTT. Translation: CATWDSKPFVGDYKKLF.

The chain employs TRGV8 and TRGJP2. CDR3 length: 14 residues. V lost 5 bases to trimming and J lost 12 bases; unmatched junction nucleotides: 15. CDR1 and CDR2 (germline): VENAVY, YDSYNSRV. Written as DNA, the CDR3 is TGTGCCACCTGGGGGACTTTGGTGATTGGGATCAAGACGTTT. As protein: CATWGTLVIGIKTF.

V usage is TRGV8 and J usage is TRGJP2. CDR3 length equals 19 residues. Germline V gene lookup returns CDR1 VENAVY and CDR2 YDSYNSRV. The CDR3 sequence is CAPGIGSPTAPVSDWIKTF. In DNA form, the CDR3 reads TGTGCACCTGGGATAGGCTCGCCCACAGCCCCGGTCTCTGATTGGATCAAGACGTTT.

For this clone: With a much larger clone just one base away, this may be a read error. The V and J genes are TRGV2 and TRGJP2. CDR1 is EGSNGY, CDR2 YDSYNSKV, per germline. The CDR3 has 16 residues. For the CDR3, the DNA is TGTGCCACCTGGGGCGGGCAGCAGAGTAGTGATTGGATCAAGACGTTT. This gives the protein CATWGGQQSSDWIKTF.

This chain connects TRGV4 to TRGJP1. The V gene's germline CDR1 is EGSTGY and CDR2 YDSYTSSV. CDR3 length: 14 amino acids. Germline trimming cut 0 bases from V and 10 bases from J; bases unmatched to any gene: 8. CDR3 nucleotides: TGTGCCACCTGGGATGGGCCACTGGTTTGGTTCAAGATATTT. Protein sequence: CATWDGPLVWFKIF.

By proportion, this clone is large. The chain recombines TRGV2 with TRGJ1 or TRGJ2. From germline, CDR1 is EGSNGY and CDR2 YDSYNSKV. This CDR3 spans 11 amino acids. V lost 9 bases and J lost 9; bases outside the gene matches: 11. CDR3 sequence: CATDIHPKKLF. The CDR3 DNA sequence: TGTGCCACCGATATCCATCCTAAGAAACTCTTT.

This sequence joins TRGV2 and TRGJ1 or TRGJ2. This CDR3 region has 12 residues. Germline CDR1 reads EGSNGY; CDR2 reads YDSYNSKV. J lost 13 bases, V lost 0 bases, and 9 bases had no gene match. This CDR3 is CATWDGPRRKLF. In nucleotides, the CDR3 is TGTGCCACCTGGGACGGGCCTAGGAGAAAACTCTTT.

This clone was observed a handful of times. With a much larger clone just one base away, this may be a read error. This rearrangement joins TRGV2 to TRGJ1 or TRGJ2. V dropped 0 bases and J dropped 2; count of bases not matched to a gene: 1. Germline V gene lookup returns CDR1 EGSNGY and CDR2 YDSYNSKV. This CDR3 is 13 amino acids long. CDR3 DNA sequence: TGTGCCACCTGGGACGGGCATTATTATAAGAAACTCTTT. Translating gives CATWDGHYYKKLF.